The T cell receptor (beta chain) under discussion was sequenced for a study of circulating and synovial CD4+ cells in juvenile arthritis. CDR1 and CDR2 (germline): SQVTM, ANQGSEA. Trimming at V came to 4 bases and at J to 8 bases, leaving 1 base not matched to a gene. The CDR3 length is 10 residues. Sequencing used immunoSEQ multiplex PCR; TCRdb keeps in-frame clones, though not all of them. The sample yields 39,000 or so clones, about 94% seen once. Note on this clone: Its antigen is not identified. Other DNA sequences from this sample encode an identical CDR3 as well.

Points from the study as a whole: These repertoires were less diverse than bulk blood CD4 repertoires.

Sequencing was performed on CD4+ T cells from blood. This clonotype was sampled from a human donor with juvenile idiopathic arthritis. The J gene is TRBJ1-2, the V gene TRBV29-1, with TRBD1 matching over 7 bases. The DNA for the CDR3 is TGCAGCGTTGTGACAGGGGGCTACACCTTC. This gives the protein CSVVTGGYTF.